This T cell receptor (beta chain) appears in the sequencing data of a study of cytomegalovirus exposure and HLA in healthy donors. Study-wide results and limits: Sequencing likely generated an artifact that appeared as a cluster of highly shared sequence variants. Diagnosis of cytomegalovirus status made by the classifier reportedly showed high specificity and sensitivity.

About this clone itself: Its antigen is not identified. Germline is not matched at one junction end, which may reflect a read error.

The PCR had 60 Vbeta and 13 Jbeta primers. Method: immunoSEQ multiplex PCR; TCRdb's copy keeps in-frame clones and lacks some. The table has over 150,000 clones, 77% seen once; the top ten hold over 2%. From germline, CDR1 is SGHTS and CDR2 YDEGEE. This CDR3 region has 15 residues. This TCR was sampled from a woman in her thirties or forties in good health and CMV-seropositive. The chain has TRBV5-8 and TRBJ2-1; TRBD2 agrees at 12 bases. The specimen sequenced was PBMCs. This CDR3 reads CASSSRLAGDNGQFF. CDR3 DNA sequence: TGTGCCAGCAGCTCTCGACTAGCGGGAGACAATGGGCAGTTCTTC.